The T cell receptor beta chain under discussion was sequenced for a study of shared clonotypes between healthy human individuals (dated by TCRdb to about 2020). In the study overall: The cohort comprised a couple of women and three men aged 18 to 49 years. To estimate repertoire size and how much clonotypes are shared between individuals, the study performed deep sequencing of blood TCR repertoires from five healthy adults. For each donor, CD4 naive and CD4 memory were each run on three plates, CD8 naive on two plates, and CD8 memory on one plate. Leukapheresis yielded between about 0.94 and 10 billion PBMCs per donor. To increase sequencing depth and limit assay-specific biases, different laboratories used diverse techniques to prepare libraries and sequence TCR repertoires.

As concerns this clone: The antigen it recognizes is unknown. No much larger clone is present one base from it, and per-base qualities are unavailable.

The donors were healthy, HIV-negative adults with no recently reported acute infections or vaccinations. All donors were Caucasian adults living in Nashville, Tennessee, USA. CD4+ T cells were enriched by magnetic negative selection; naive cells were then positively selected on CD45RA, and the negative fraction formed the memory subset. After blood collection by leukapheresis, PBMCs were isolated using Ficoll-Histopaque density gradient centrifugation and then cryopreserved in the vapor phase of liquid nitrogen. Purity and quantity of every magnetically sorted T cell population were checked by analytical flow cytometry. Genomic DNA was isolated from each sorted fraction and quantified by UV absorbance on a Nanodrop 2000c. The paper's findings and limits, for the study overall: Sampling was restricted to blood, and TCR repertoires in tissues likely differ from the TCR repertoires found in blood. Based on pairwise subsampling, the degree of clonotype sharing among donors was expected to be affected by sequencing depth. Because the study included only a small number of donors, the genetic and exposure-history diversity represented was limited. Rarefaction of sorted-subset datasets indicated incomplete sequencing despite the large sequencing depth. When a few donors were compared, the shared fraction of clonotypes was approximately 5% for naive CD4, 3% to 4% for naive CD8, 2.3% for memory CD4, and 0.35% to 0.5% for memory CD8. Compared with non-shared clonotypes, the clonotypes found in all four sorted-subset donors had higher generation probabilities. Naive subsets generally had larger estimated clonotype richness than memory subsets.

Using the deep immunoSEQ assay, TCR CDR3 regions were amplified from genomic DNA by multiplex PCR. Extracted genomic DNA from each cell subset was spread evenly across all wells of several immunoSEQ 96-well plates, with each plate serving as a replicate. For sorted subsets, approximately 200 ng of genomic DNA, equivalent to some 30,000 T cell genomes, went into each replicate PCR. Purified libraries were measured with a Qubit 3.0 fluorometer, size-checked on a Bioanalyzer 2100, and measured again with the KAPA Library Quantification kit. Every immunoSEQ 96-well plate was sequenced on a dedicated single-read 150-cycle Illumina NextSeq 550 flow cell. Under the source paper's analysis protocol: Because only junctional sequences without quality scores were contained in the immunoSEQ output, filtering matching that applied to full-length reads could not be performed. To assign V/J genes and CDR3, sequences were annotated against IMGT germline references using PyIR, a Python wrapper for IgBLAST v1.9. Any read was removed if the V/J assignment was weak (E-value above 1e-6), the CDR3 was missing, or the read contained stop codons, out-of-frame junctions, or ambiguous translated residues. V3J clonotypes were defined as sequences sharing an identical inferred V gene, J gene, and CDR3 amino acid sequence. Percentage overlap between repertoires was computed as shared unique clonotypes divided by the size of the smaller repertoire. Repertoire richness was assessed with RTK rarefaction, the Chao1 estimator, and Recon v2.1 estimates of unobserved clonotypes. OLGA was used to compute generation probabilities for all TCRbeta clonotypes that the gDNA method yielded from a few donors. TCRdb mirrors the immuneACCESS table, restricted to in-frame sequences. Some clones are absent from its copies; in checked studies, under half trace to an unresolved V gene, and the reason for the others is unknown. The V and J calls and clone size were taken over from that table, and D and trimming were inferred from the DNA. Across this sample there are 1,500,000 or so clones, with roughly 95% seen only once. The ten largest clones capture roughly 1.2% of the sample.

The sequence derives from a young man in good health. Material for sequencing was naive CD4+ T cells sorted from blood. Per the publication, the cell subset or site label means: CD45RA+ positively selected.

DNA sequence: TGTGCCAGCAGCCCCTGGACAGGGATAGCCAAAAACATTCAGTACTTC. Translated, it gives CASSPWTGIAKNIQYF. Here the chain combines TRBV7-9 and TRBJ2-4, with 8 junctional bases fitting TRBD1. Based on the germline V gene (reference sequence), the CDR1 and CDR2 sequences are SEHNR and FQNEAQ. V lost 5 bases and J lost 0 bases, and the count of bases not matched to a germline gene is 6. The CDR3 holds 16 amino acids from the cysteine to the phenylalanine. Only CDR3 DNA is held: 48 bases, read in frame from base 1.